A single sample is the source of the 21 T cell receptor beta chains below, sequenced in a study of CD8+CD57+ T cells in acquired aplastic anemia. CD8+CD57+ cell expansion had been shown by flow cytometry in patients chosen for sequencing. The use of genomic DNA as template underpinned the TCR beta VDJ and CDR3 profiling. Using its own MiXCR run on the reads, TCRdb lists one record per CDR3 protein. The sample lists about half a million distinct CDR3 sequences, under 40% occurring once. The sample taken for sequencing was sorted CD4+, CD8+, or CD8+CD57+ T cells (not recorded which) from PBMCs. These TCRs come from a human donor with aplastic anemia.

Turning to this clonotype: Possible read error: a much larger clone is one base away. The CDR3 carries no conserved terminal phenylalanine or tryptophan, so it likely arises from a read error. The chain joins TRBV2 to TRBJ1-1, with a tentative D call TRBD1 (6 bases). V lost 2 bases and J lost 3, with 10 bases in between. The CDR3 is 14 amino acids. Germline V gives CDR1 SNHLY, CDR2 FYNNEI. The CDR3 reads CASSEWGADTEAFL. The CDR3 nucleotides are TGTGCCAGCAGTGAATGGGGGGCCGACACTGAAGCTTTCCTT.

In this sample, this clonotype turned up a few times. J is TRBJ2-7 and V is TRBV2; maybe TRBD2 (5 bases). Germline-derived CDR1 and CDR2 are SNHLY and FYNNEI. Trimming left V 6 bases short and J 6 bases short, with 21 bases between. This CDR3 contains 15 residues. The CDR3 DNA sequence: TGTGCCAGCAGCCAAGGTCGGGTCCCCCGGGGCGAGCAGTACTTC. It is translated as CASSQGRVPRGEQYF.

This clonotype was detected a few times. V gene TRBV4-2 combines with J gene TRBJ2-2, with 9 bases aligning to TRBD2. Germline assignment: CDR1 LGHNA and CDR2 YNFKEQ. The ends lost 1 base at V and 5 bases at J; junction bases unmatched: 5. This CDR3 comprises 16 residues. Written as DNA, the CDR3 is TGTGCCAGCAGCCAAGGGGGCGGGAGGGTGACCGGGGAGCTGTTTTTT. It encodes CASSQGGGRVTGELFF.

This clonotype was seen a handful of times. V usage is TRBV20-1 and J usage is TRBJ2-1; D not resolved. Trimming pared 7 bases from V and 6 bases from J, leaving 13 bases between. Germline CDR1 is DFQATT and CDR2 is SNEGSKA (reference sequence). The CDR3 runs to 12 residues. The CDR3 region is CSGLGATNEQFF. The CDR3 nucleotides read TGCAGTGGCCTCGGAGCAACCAATGAGCAGTTCTTC.

CDR3 loop: CASSSGAIRGPQHF. CDR3 coding DNA: TGTGCCAGCAGCTCGGGCGCCATCCGGGGGCCCCAGCATTTT. The V gene is TRBV7-9, the J gene TRBJ1-5; D not resolved. The CDR3 loop spans 14 amino acids. V lost 4 bases and J 9 bases, leaving 16 bases between the germline ends. Germline V gives CDR1 SEHNR, CDR2 FQNEAQ (reference sequence).

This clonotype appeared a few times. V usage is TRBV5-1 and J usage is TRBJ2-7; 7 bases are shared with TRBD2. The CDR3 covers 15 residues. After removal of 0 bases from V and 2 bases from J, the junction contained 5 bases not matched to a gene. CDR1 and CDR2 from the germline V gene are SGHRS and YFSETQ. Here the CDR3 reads CASSLGGTITYEQYF. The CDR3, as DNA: TGCGCCAGCAGCTTGGGCGGGACTATTACCTACGAGCAGTACTTC.

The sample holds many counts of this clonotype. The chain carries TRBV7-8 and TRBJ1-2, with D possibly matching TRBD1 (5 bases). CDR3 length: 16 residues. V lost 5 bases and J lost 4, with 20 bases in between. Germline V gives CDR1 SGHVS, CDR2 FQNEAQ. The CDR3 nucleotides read TGTGCCAGCAGCAACGCCGGCAGAGGGGTTGGCTATGGCTACACCTTC. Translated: CASSNAGRGVGYGYTF.

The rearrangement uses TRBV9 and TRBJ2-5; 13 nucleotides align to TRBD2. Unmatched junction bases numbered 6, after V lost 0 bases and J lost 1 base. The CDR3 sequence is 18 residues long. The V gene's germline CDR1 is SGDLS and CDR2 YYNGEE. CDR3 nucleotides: TGTGCCAGCAGCGTAGGACTAGCGGGGGGCGGAGCCCAAGAGACCCAGTACTTC. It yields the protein CASSVGLAGGGAQETQYF.

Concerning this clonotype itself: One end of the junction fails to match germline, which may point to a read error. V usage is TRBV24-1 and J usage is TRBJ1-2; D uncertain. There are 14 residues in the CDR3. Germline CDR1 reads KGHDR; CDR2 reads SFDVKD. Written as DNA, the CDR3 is TGTCCCACCTATGGGATAGGGCCCAATGGGGGCTACACCTTC. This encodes CPTYGIGPNGGYTF.

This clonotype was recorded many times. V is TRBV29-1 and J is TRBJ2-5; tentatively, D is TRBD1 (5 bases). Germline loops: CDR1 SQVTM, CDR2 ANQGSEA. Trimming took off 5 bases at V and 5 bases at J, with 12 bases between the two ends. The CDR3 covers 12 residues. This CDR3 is CSVRQGLETQYF. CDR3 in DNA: TGCAGCGTTCGTCAGGGTCTGGAGACCCAGTACTTC.

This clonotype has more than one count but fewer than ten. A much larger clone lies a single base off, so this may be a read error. CDR3 loop: CASSAYGDTQYF. The CDR3 DNA follows: TGTGCCAGCAGCGCGTATGGGGATACGCAGTATTTT. The V call is TRBV9, the J call TRBJ2-3; D gene ambiguous. Trimming took 3 bases from V and 6 from J, leaving 8 bases between them. CDR3 length equals 12 residues. Per the germline V gene, CDR1 is SGDLS and CDR2 is YYNGEE.

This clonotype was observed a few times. The DNA for the CDR3 is TGCAGTGCTAGGGGGGACAAATCCTACAATGAGCAGTTCTTC. Protein product: CSARGDKSYNEQFF. The rearrangement links TRBV20-1 to TRBJ2-1; tentative D call: TRBD1 (6 bases). Trimming stripped 3 bases from V and 1 base from J, with 10 bases between. CDR1 is DFQATT and CDR2 is SNEGSKA in the germline V gene (reference sequence). The CDR3 is made up of 14 amino acids.

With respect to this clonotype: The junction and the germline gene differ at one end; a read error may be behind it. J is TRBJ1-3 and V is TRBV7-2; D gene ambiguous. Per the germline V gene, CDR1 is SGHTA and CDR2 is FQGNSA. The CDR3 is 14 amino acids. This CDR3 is CASSLQSSGNTIHF. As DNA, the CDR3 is TGTGCCAGCAGCTTGCAGAGCTCTGGAAACACCATACATTTT.

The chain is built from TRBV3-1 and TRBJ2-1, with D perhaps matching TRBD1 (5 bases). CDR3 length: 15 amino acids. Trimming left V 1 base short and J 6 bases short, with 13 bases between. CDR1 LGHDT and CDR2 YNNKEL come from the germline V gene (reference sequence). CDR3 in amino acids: CASSQVGAAPNEQFF. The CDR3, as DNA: TGTGCCAGCAGCCAAGTTGGGGCCGCGCCCAATGAGCAGTTCTTC.

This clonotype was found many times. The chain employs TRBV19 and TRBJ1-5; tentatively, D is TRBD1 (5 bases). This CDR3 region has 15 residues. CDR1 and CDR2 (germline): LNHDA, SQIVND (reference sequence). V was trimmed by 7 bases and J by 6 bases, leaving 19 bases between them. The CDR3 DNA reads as TGTGCCAGTATGTCGACAGAAGGGGTGGGTCAGCCCCAGCATTTT. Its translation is CASMSTEGVGQPQHF. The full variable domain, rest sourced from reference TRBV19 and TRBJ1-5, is DGGITQSPKYLFRKEGQNVTLSCEQNLNHDAMYWYRQDPGQGLRLIYYSQIVNDFQKGDIAEGYSVSREKKESFPLTVTSAQKNPTAFYLCASMSTEGVGQPQHFGDGTRLSIL.

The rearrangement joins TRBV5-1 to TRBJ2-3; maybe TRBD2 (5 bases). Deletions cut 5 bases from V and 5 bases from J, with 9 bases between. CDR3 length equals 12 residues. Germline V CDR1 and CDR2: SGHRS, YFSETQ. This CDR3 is CASSKEVDTQYF. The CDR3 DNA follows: TGCGCCAGCAGTAAGGAGGTAGATACGCAGTATTTT.

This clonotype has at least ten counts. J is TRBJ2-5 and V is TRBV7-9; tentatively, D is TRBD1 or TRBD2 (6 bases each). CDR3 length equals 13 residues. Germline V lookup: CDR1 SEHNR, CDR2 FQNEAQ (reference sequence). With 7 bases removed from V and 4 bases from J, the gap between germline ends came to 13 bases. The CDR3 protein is CASKSKGGETQYF. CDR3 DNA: TGTGCCAGCAAATCGAAGGGGGGAGAGACCCAGTACTTC.

For the CDR3, the DNA is TGTGCCAGCAGCTTCGATGTAGCTTTCTTT. This sequence encodes CASSFDVAFF. The V call is TRBV7-3, the J call TRBJ1-1, with D unresolved. Trimming removed 3 bases from V and 10 bases from J, with 6 bases in between. This CDR3 is 10 amino acids long. From germline, CDR1 is SGHTA and CDR2 FQGTGA.

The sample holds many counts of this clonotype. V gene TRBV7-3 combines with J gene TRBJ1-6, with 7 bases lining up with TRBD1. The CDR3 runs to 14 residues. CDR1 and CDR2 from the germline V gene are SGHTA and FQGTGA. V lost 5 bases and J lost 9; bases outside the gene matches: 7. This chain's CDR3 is CASSPGQVFSPLHF. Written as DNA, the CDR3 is TGTGCCAGCAGCCCCGGACAGGTTTTTTCACCCCTCCACTTT. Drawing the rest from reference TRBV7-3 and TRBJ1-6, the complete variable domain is GAGVSQTPSNKVTEKGKYVELRCDPISGHTALYWYRQSLGQGPEFLIYFQGTGAADDSGLPNDRFFAVRPEGSVSTLKIQRTERGDSAVYLCASSPGQVFSPLHFGNGTRLTVT.

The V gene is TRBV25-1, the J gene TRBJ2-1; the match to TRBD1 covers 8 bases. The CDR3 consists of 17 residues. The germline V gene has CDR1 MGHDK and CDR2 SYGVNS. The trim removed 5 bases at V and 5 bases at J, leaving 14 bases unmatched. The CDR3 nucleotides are TGTGCCAGCAGTTGGGACGGACAGGGTCGATTTGACAATGAGCAGTTCTTC. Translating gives CASSWDGQGRFDNEQFF.

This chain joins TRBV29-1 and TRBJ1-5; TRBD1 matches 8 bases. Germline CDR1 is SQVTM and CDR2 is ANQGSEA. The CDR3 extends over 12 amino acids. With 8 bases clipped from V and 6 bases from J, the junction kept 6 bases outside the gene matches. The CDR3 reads CSSQGAGQPQHF. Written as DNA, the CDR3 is TGCAGCTCTCAGGGGGCCGGTCAGCCCCAGCATTTT.